The next 6 T cell receptor beta chains were all read from a single sample in a study of regulatory T cells in long-lasting Graves disease. According to the study, TCR beta libraries were built with iRepertoire HTBI primers and CDR3-region Arm-PCR. TCRdb reanalysed the multiplex PCR reads using MiXCR and keeps one entry per CDR3 protein. The repertoire consists of about 240,000 distinct CDR3 sequences, with roughly a fifth occurring once and the leading ten covering around 13%. As to time point: newly diagnosed GD, antithyroid drugs for less than 3 months. After RNA was extracted from PBMCs, the TCR library was made from it. The source was peripheral blood mononuclear cells (PBMCs), collected at new diagnosis, from a patient treated with antithyroid drugs. The receptors derive from a female donor with Graves disease.

This clonotype showed up many times. This rearrangement joins TRBV28 to TRBJ2-5; TRBD2 matches at 7 bases. The V segment lost 4 bases and the J segment 4 bases; nucleotides outside the gene matches: 6. This CDR3 is 14 amino acids long. Per germline, CDR1 MDHEN and CDR2 SYDVKM. CDR3 coding DNA: TGTGCCAGCAGTTCCCCAGGGAGGGGAGAGACCCAGTACTTC. This translates into CASSSPGRGETQYF.

This clonotype was recorded only once. V and J are TRBV11-2 and TRBJ2-3; 9 bases fit TRBD1. CDR1 and CDR2 (germline): SGHAT, FQNNGV. V was clipped by 4 bases and J by 1 base; unmatched bases: 6. The CDR3 loop spans 16 amino acids. The CDR3 DNA follows: TGTGCCAGCAGCTGGGGACAGGGATCAGGCACAGATACGCAGTATTTT. Translated: CASSWGQGSGTDTQYF. Full variable domain (rest looked up from reference TRBV11-2 and TRBJ2-3): EAGVAQSPRYKIIEKRQSVAFWCNPISGHATLYWYQQILGQGPKLLIQFQNNGVVDDSQLPKDRFSAERLKGVDSTLKIQPAKLEDSAVYLCASSWGQGSGTDTQYFGPGTRLTVL.

This clonotype has a count of ten or more. J is TRBJ1-2 and V is TRBV28; D is perhaps TRBD1 (6 bases). The germline V gene has CDR1 MDHEN and CDR2 SYDVKM. CDR3 length: 15 amino acids. V lost 4 bases to trimming and J lost 5 bases, with 17 bases between them. The DNA of the CDR3 is TGTGCCAGCAGTTCCTTTCCGGACAGCCGATATGGCTACACCTTC. The encoded protein is CASSSFPDSRYGYTF.

With respect to this clonotype: This clone may be a read error of a much larger clone one base away. V is TRBV18 and J is TRBJ1-1, with 9 bases fitting TRBD1. Germline CDR1 is KGHSH and CDR2 is LQKENI. This CDR3 is built from 15 residues. For the CDR3, the DNA is TGTGCCGGCTCACCTTGGGACAGGGAGAACACTGAAGCTTTCTTT. Protein: CAGSPWDRENTEAFF.

This clonotype appeared many times. The gene calls are TRBV5-6 and TRBJ1-6; 8 nucleotides match TRBD1. Unmatched junction bases numbered 3, after V lost 1 base and J lost 6 bases. This CDR3 spans 15 amino acids. CDR1 SGHDT and CDR2 YYEEEE come from the germline V gene. The CDR3, as DNA: TGTGCCAGCAGCTTGTTTGGGACAGGTAATTCACCCCTCCACTTT. This codes for CASSLFGTGNSPLHF. Full variable domain (missing parts from reference TRBV5-6 and TRBJ1-6): DAGVTQSPTHLIKTRGQQVTLRCSPKSGHDTVSWYQQALGQGPQFIFQYYEEEERQRGNFPDRFSGHQFPNYSSELNVNALLLGDSALYLCASSLFGTGNSPLHFGNGTRLTVT.

To note about this clonotype: Given a much more abundant clone one base away, this may be a read error. This chain uses TRBV11-2 with TRBJ2-7, with D hard to call. CDR1 and CDR2 (germline): SGHAT, FQNNGV. CDR3 length: 13 amino acids. The DNA for the CDR3 is TGTACCAGCAGCACGGACGTCTCCTACGAGCAGTACTTC. Its translation is CTSSTDVSYEQYF.